Listed below are T cell receptor beta chains from one sample, sequenced in a study of T cells in Graves' hyperthyroidism and ophthalmopathy. TCRdb re-called the multiplex PCR reads with MiXCR, one entry per CDR3 protein. The top ten clones hold approximately 15% of a sample with fewer than 650,000 distinct CDR3 sequences, about 15% of them seen once. What was sequenced was blood. These receptors originate from a woman aged 40 to 50 with Graves' hyperthyroidism. The CDR3 runs from the conserved cysteine through the conserved F or W. D genes are given only for firm matches. Clone size appears in some rows only: once, few, many, or a class for an expanded clone.

size,D,V,J,DNA,CDR3
few,TRBD1,TRBV6-5,TRBJ1-5,TGTGCCAGCAGTTCCGGGACAGGCGGTCAGCCCCAGCATTTT,CASSSGTGGQPQHF
many,TRBD1,TRBV28,TRBJ2-7,TGTGCCAGCAGGGGAAATGCCGGGACAGGGAACTTCGAGCAGTACTTC,CASRGNAGTGNFEQYF
many,TRBD1,TRBV27,TRBJ2-1,TGTGCCAGCAGTTCGGACAGGAGCTCCTACAATGAGCAGTTCTTC,CASSSDRSSYNEQFF
many,TRBD2,TRBV12-3/TRBV12-4,TRBJ2-1,TGTGCCAGCAGTCTCGGGACTAGCGGGAGTTATGAGCAGTTCTTC,CASSLGTSGSYEQFF
few,TRBD2,TRBV28,TRBJ2-2,TGTGCCAGCAGACGATCCGGGACTAGCGGGAGGGGTGGTGGCGGGGAGCTGTTTTTT,CASRRSGTSGRGGGGELFF
many,NA,TRBV12-3/TRBV12-4,TRBJ2-1,TGTGCCAGCAGTGCCCCAGATTACAATGAGCAGTTCTTC,CASSAPDYNEQFF
many,NA,TRBV5-5,TRBJ1-2,TGTGCCAGCAGCAGAAATTATGGGGACTCCTATGGCTACACCTTC,CASSRNYGDSYGYTF
NA,NA,TRBV29-1,TRBJ1-5,TGCAGCCCTGGGGTGGGGCATCAGCCCCAGCATTTT,CSPGVGHQPQHF
many,NA,TRBV10-3,TRBJ2-7,TGTGCCATCAGTGGGCTAGCGAACGACGAGCAGTACTTC,CAISGLANDEQYF
many,NA,TRBV20-1,TRBJ1-5,TGCAGTGCTGATCCGGGAATGAGGGATCAGCCCCAGCATTTT,CSADPGMRDQPQHF
many,TRBD1,TRBV7-6,TRBJ2-7,TGTGCCAGCAGCTTAAGACAGGGGTTGTACGAGCAGTACTTC,CASSLRQGLYEQYF
few,NA,TRBV29-1,TRBJ1-2,TGCAGCGGCCTAGGGGCGCGGTATGGCTACACCTTC,CSGLGARYGYTF
many,TRBD2,TRBV11-3,TRBJ2-7,TGTGCCAGCAGCTTAGCTAGCGGGAGCTACGAGCAGTACTTC,CASSLASGSYEQYF
many,NA,TRBV2,TRBJ2-7,TGTGCCAGCAGCCAGACTAGTGCGAAGCCCTACGAGCAGTACTTC,CASSQTSAKPYEQYF
many,NA,TRBV28,TRBJ1-2,TGTGCCAGCAGTCGCCGACAGGCTCTAATTCTTGGCTACACCTTC,CASSRRQALILGYTF
many,NA,TRBV5-8,TRBJ2-1,TGTGCCAGCAGCAGGGTGACAGGACGCAATGAGCAGTTCTTC,CASSRVTGRNEQFF
few,TRBD2,TRBV6-1,TRBJ2-1,TGTGCCAGCCAGAGTGTTCGCGGGAGGGCTTCGGGTGAGCAGTTCTTC,CASQSVRGRASGEQFF
NA,TRBD2,TRBV5-1,TRBJ2-5,TGCGCCAGCAGCTTTGGAGCGGGGGCAGGGATTGGAGAGACCCAGTACTTC,CASSFGAGAGIGETQYF
many,NA,TRBV5-1,TRBJ2-4,TGCGCCAGCAGCCAATACCTGGGACATAGGAAAAACATTCAGTACTTC,CASSQYLGHRKNIQYF
NA,TRBD2,TRBV6-1,TRBJ2-5,TGTGCCAGTCGAAGTAGGTCTCCGTCCGGGGGGGAAGAGACCCAGTACTTC,CASRSRSPSGGEETQYF
few,TRBD2,TRBV5-1,TRBJ2-2,TGCGCCAGCAGCGCACTAGCGGGAGGGCCCCCCGGGGAGCTGTTTTTT,CASSALAGGPPGELFF
many,NA,TRBV28,TRBJ1-4,TGTGCCAGCAGCCCCGGGTGGGGGGTCCGACGGGGGGGTAATGAAAAACTGTTTTTT,CASSPGWGVRRGGNEKLFF
many,TRBD2,TRBV29-1,TRBJ2-5,TGCAGCGTTCGCCCCATAGCGGGAGAGGTGGGGACCCAGTACTTC,CSVRPIAGEVGTQYF
many,NA,TRBV30,TRBJ2-7,TGTGCCTGGAGTCGGACTACCGCGGCCCTCGAGCAGTACTTC,CAWSRTTAALEQYF
many,TRBD1,TRBV3-1,TRBJ1-3,TGTGCCAGCAGCCAAGGAATGGGACAGGGGAGATCTGGAAACACCATATATTTT,CASSQGMGQGRSGNTIYF